The 6 T cell receptor beta chains in this list originate from one sample, sequenced in a study of cytomegalovirus exposure and HLA in healthy donors. Researchers ran the PCR with 60 Vbeta and 13 Jbeta primers. Sequencing was performed with immunoSEQ multiplex PCR; in TCRdb, only in-frame clones are kept and a portion is missing. Of some 160,000 clones in the sample, roughly 80% are singletons; the top ten hold under 2.5%. Sequencing input: PBMCs. These receptors all come from a man between 60 and 75 years old in good health and CMV-seronegative.

The genes are TRBV2 and TRBJ2-5; the D gene is possibly TRBD1 (5 bases). Looked up from germline, CDR1 is SNHLY and CDR2 is FYNNEI. Trimming cost V 4 bases and J 3 bases, with 15 bases left between them. The CDR3 is made up of 15 amino acids. CDR3 region: CASSVDILGEETQYF. The CDR3 nucleotides read TGTGCCAGCAGTGTCGATATCTTAGGGGAAGAGACCCAGTACTTC.

A few counts support this clone. The chain joins TRBV7-2 to TRBJ2-1, with 7 bases matching TRBD1. In germline, CDR1 is SGHTA, CDR2 FQGNSA. CDR3 length equals 14 residues. Trimming at V came to 3 bases and at J to 5 bases, leaving 4 bases not matched to a gene. CDR3 nucleotide sequence: TGTGCCAGCAGCTTCGGGACAGTCAACAATGAGCAGTTCTTC. It codes for CASSFGTVNNEQFF.

The V gene is TRBV7-2, the J gene TRBJ2-3; 8 nucleotides line up with TRBD1. This CDR3 contains 15 residues. Germline trimming cut 5 bases from V and 2 bases from J; bases unmatched to any gene: 6. Per germline, CDR1 SGHTA and CDR2 FQGNSA. Here the CDR3 reads CASSPWTGNTDTQYF. CDR3 DNA sequence: TGTGCCAGCAGCCCCTGGACAGGGAACACAGATACGCAGTATTTT.

This clone was picked up one time. The V gene is TRBV4-1, the J gene TRBJ2-5, with D possibly being TRBD1 (5 bases). The germline V gene encodes CDR1 MGHRA and CDR2 YSYEKL. V lost 4 bases, J lost 3 bases, and 18 bases lay in between. The CDR3 totals 16 residues. CDR3 region: CASSPSKGRDEETQYF. CDR3 sequence (DNA): TGCGCCAGCAGCCCATCTAAAGGCAGGGATGAAGAGACCCAGTACTTC.

The V and J genes are TRBV28 and TRBJ2-5; D is uncertain. Looked up from germline, CDR1 is MDHEN and CDR2 is SYDVKM. There are 15 residues in the CDR3. The V end lost 4 bases, the J end lost 7 bases, and 19 bases lay between the germline ends. The CDR3, as DNA: TGTGCCAGCAGTTCCCTCTGGCAGGCCTCCCGGACCCAGTACTTC. Its translation is CASSSLWQASRTQYF.

V is TRBV5-1 and J is TRBJ2-1; tentatively, D is TRBD2 (6 bases). The CDR3 is 15 amino acids. Germline CDR1 reads SGHRS; CDR2 reads YFSETQ. V gave up 0 bases and J gave up 6 bases, with 13 bases separating them. The CDR3 nucleotides are TGCGCCAGCAGCTTGGGGACTACGAGGGGCAATGAGCAGTTCTTC. Translating gives CASSLGTTRGNEQFF.